Each of the 5 T cell receptor beta chains below was sequenced from the same sample in a study of blood T cell repertoires in COVID-19. Only in-frame clones appear in the TCRdb table, and some are missing; sequencing was by immunoSEQ multiplex PCR. The sample includes around 300,000 clones, about 83% of them seen just once. The sequencing input was peripheral blood. All receptors come from a woman aged 45-65 years who had recovered from COVID-19.

In this sample, this clone turned up a few times. In DNA form, the CDR3 reads TGTGCCAGCAGCCAAGTCACAGGGACTAATGAAAAACTGTTTTTT. Amino acids: CASSQVTGTNEKLFF. The chain joins TRBV3-1 (or the pseudogene TRBV3-2) to TRBJ1-4; weak D call: TRBD1 (6 bases). This CDR3 contains 15 residues. The V gene's germline CDR1 is LGHDT and CDR2 YNNKEL (reference sequence). The V end was cut by 1 base, the J end by 2 bases, with 8 bases between.

V is TRBV30 and J is TRBJ2-1; 12 bases fit TRBD2. The trim removed 2 bases at V and 13 bases at J, leaving 6 bases unmatched. The CDR3 has 13 residues. The V gene's germline CDR1 is GTSNPN and CDR2 SVGIG (reference sequence). In DNA form, the CDR3 reads TGTGCCTGGAGTACCTCACTAGCGGGGGGACAGTTCTTC. As protein: CAWSTSLAGGQFF.

The V and J genes are TRBV10-1 and TRBJ2-1; 11 bases are shared with TRBD2. There are 14 residues in the CDR3. J lost 8 bases, V lost 5 bases, and 5 bases had no gene match. Per germline, CDR1 WNHNN and CDR2 SYGVQD (reference sequence). DNA for the CDR3: TGCGCCAGCAGTACTAGCGGGGGAAGTGATGAGCAGTTCTTC. Its protein product is CASSTSGGSDEQFF.

The genes are TRBV19 and TRBJ1-6; D is undetermined. The CDR3 length is 14 residues. Germline-derived CDR1 and CDR2 are LNHDA and SQIVND (reference sequence). V shed 3 bases and J shed 11 bases, with 14 bases lying between them. The CDR3 is CASSINSGPPPLHF. The CDR3 DNA reads as TGTGCCAGTAGTATCAATAGTGGGCCTCCACCCCTCCACTTT.

As DNA, the CDR3 is TGTGCCAGCAGCTCCCGTGCGGGGGCTCCGACTAATTCACCCCTCCACTTT. It specifies CASSSRAGAPTNSPLHF. The chain couples TRBV14 to TRBJ1-6; D possibly corresponds to TRBD1 (6 bases). The CDR3 spans 17 residues. Germline V gene sequence: CDR1 SGHDN, CDR2 FVKESK. Trimming stripped 5 bases from V and 6 bases from J, with 20 bases between.